These 7 T cell receptor beta chains were all obtained from the same sample, sequenced in a study of patients and donors after allogeneic stem cell transplantation. TCRdb reprocessed the RT-PCR reads with MiXCR, giving one entry per CDR3 protein. This table has roughly 880,000 distinct CDR3 sequences, 15% to 20% appearing once. What was sequenced was blood, either unsorted or a sorted T cell fraction (not recorded which). These receptors were taken from a human donor who was either an allogeneic HSCT recipient or a stem cell or donor lymphocyte infusion donor (not recorded which). It is not recorded whose cells these are; they may come from a transplant donor.

Only a few counts were recorded for this clonotype. This chain's CDR3 is CATSRVYWQTSFYEQYF. CDR3 DNA: TGTGCCACCAGCAGAGTTTATTGGCAGACAAGCTTCTACGAGCAGTACTTC. The genes are TRBV15 and TRBJ2-7, with D uncertain. The germline V and J ends were trimmed by 1 base and 3 bases, with 19 bases remaining between them. This CDR3 region has 17 residues. Germline values: CDR1 LNHNV, CDR2 YYDKDF (reference sequence). The variable domain in full, completed from reference TRBV15 and TRBJ2-7, reads DAMVIQNPRYQVTQFGKPVTLSCSQTLNHNVMYWYQQKSSQAPKLLFHYYDKDFNNEADTPDNFQSRRPNTSFCFLDIRSPGLGDTAMYLCATSRVYWQTSFYEQYFGPGTRLTVT.

The gene calls are TRBV6-1 and TRBJ2-3; tentatively, D is TRBD1 or TRBD2 (5 bases each). CDR3 length: 16 residues. V lost 6 bases to trimming and J lost 2 bases, with 18 bases between them. Germline CDR1 and CDR2: MNHNS and SASEGT. CDR3 DNA: TGTGCCAGCAGCCCCAGAGGGCAGGGAACCACAGATACGCAGTATTTT. Its protein product is CASSPRGQGTTDTQYF.

On this clonotype itself: A much larger clonotype is one base distant, so this may be a read error. The rearrangement joins TRBV9 to TRBJ1-1; D is uncertain. Germline CDR1 and CDR2: SGDLS and YYNGEE. There are 13 residues in the CDR3. DNA for the CDR3: TGTGCCAGCAGCGTATATGTGAACACTGTAGCTTTCTTT. It translates to CASSVYVNTVAFF.

This clonotype was observed at least ten times. The V gene is TRBV7-9, the J gene TRBJ1-3; D gene unclear. The CDR3 is 16 amino acids. Germline values: CDR1 SEHNR, CDR2 FQNEAQ (reference sequence). The V end lost 2 bases, the J end lost 0 bases, and 11 bases lay between the germline ends. The CDR3 loop is CASSLIPRSSGNTIYF. The CDR3 DNA reads as TGTGCCAGCAGCTTAATTCCCCGGAGCTCTGGAAACACCATATATTTT. The variable domain in full, with the rest retrieved from reference TRBV7-9 and TRBJ1-3, is DTGVSQNPRHKITKRGQNVTFRCDPISEHNRLYWYRQTLGQGPEFLTYFQNEAQLEKSRLLSDRFSAERPKGSFSTLEIQRTEQGDSAMYLCASSLIPRSSGNTIYFGEGSWLTVV.

This clonotype was counted only a few times. The V call is TRBV7-3, the J call TRBJ1-1; D not resolved. In germline, CDR1 is SGHTA, CDR2 FQGTGA. V lost 6 bases and J lost 0, with 20 bases in between. The CDR3 totals 17 residues. This chain's CDR3 is CASSSPFKGRLNTEAFF. The DNA of the CDR3 is TGTGCCAGCAGTTCTCCCTTTAAAGGTCGCCTGAACACTGAAGCTTTCTTT.

The chain combines TRBV5-1 with TRBJ1-5; D is uncertain. Germline V gene data show CDR1 as SGHRS and CDR2 as YFSETQ. V was shortened by 2 bases and J by 3 bases, with 9 bases between the two germline ends. The length of the CDR3 is 14 residues. The CDR3, as DNA: TGCGCCAGCAGCTTCGACCCAGCCAATCAGCCCCAGCATTTT. Amino acids: CASSFDPANQPQHF.

The V and J genes are TRBV4-2 and TRBJ2-2; 8 nucleotides match TRBD2. This CDR3 contains 16 residues. The germline V gene encodes CDR1 LGHNA and CDR2 YNFKEQ. J was trimmed by 6 bases and V by 3 bases; bases with no gene match: 9. DNA of the CDR3: TGTGCCAGCAGCCAGGGGCCCGGGACTAGTGCCGGGGAGCTGTTTTTT. Encoded protein: CASSQGPGTSAGELFF.